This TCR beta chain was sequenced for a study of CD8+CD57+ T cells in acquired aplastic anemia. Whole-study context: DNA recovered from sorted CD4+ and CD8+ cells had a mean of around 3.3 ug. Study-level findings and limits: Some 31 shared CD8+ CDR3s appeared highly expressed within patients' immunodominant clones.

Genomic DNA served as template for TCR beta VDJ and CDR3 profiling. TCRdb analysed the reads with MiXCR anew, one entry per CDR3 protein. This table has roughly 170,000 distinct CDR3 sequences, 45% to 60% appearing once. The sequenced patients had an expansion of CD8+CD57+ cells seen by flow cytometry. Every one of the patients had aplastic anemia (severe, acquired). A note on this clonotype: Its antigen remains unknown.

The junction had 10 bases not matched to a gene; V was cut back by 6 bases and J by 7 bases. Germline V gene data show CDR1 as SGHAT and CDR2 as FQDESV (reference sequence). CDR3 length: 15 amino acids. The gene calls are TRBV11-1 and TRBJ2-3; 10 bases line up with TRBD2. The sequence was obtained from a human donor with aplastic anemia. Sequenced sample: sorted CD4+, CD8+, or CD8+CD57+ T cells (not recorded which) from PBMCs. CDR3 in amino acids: CASSALAGARHTQYF. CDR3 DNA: TGTGCCAGCAGTGCTCTAGCGGGAGCCCGACATACGCAGTATTTT.